Shown below are 9 T cell receptor beta chains from a single sample sequenced in a study of control samples from healthy donors and cancer patients. TCRdb keeps only in-frame clones here, not all; method: immunoSEQ multiplex PCR. The data hold under 130,000 clones, with approximately 90% observed a single time. Source material: PBMCs. The receptors stem from a man aged 55 to 70 with lung cancer.

The chain uses TRBV7-8 and TRBJ2-7; a possible D gene is TRBD2 (6 bases). Germline V gives CDR1 SGHVS, CDR2 FQNEAQ. This CDR3 region has 13 residues. The chain's CDR3 is CASSFAGKTDPTV. The CDR3 DNA follows: TGTGCCAGCAGCTTTGCGGGGAAAACCGATCCTACGGTC.

CDR3 loop: CASRTSGPQETQYF. The CDR3 region has the DNA TGTGCCAGCAGGACTAGCGGGCCGCAAGAGACCCAGTACTTC. The genes are TRBV14 and TRBJ2-5, with 10 bases that match TRBD2. The CDR3 runs 14 residues. Per germline, CDR1 SGHDN and CDR2 FVKESK. V was clipped by 6 bases and J by 2 bases; unmatched bases: 3. The whole variable domain, remainder taken from reference TRBV14 and TRBJ2-5, is EAGVTQFPSHSVIEKGQTVTLRCDPISGHDNLYWYRRVMGKEIKFLLHFVKESKQDESGMPNNRFLAERTGGTYSTLKVQPAELEDSGVYFCASRTSGPQETQYFGPGTRLLVL.

This clone was counted a single time. This chain joins TRBV19 and TRBJ1-5; the D gene is possibly TRBD1 (6 bases). The CDR3 sequence is 14 residues long. Germline assignment: CDR1 LNHDA and CDR2 SQIVND (reference sequence). Trimming cost V 3 bases and J 3 bases, with 9 bases left between them. Written as DNA, the CDR3 is TGTGCCAGTAGTATGGGGGGGCACAATCAGCCCCAGCATTTT. This sequence encodes CASSMGGHNQPQHF.

The chain recombines TRBV27 with TRBJ2-3; D is undetermined. The V gene's germline CDR1 is MNHEY and CDR2 SMNVEV (reference sequence). V lost 1 base to trimming and J lost 2 bases, with 13 bases between them. The length of the CDR3 is 16 residues. This chain's CDR3 is CASSLLGIGHTDTQYF. In nucleotides, the CDR3 is TGTGCCAGCAGTTTATTGGGAATAGGCCACACAGATACGCAGTATTTT.

CDR3 loop: CASSRQVGNTEAFF. The CDR3 DNA follows: TGTGCCAGCAGCAGACAAGTAGGGAACACTGAAGCTTTCTTT. V gene TRBV3-1 (or the pseudogene TRBV3-2) combines with J gene TRBJ1-1, with unresolved D. Germline V lookup: CDR1 LGHDT, CDR2 YNNKEL (reference sequence). V lost 5 bases, J lost 1 base, and 11 bases lay in between. There are 14 residues in the CDR3.

The J gene is TRBJ1-1, the V gene TRBV5-1; the match to TRBD1 covers 12 bases. Germline trimming cut 0 bases from V and 5 bases from J; bases unmatched to any gene: 8. The CDR3 consists of 17 residues. CDR1 and CDR2 (germline): SGHRS, YFSETQ. The DNA of the CDR3 is TGCGCCAGCAGCTTGGCCGGGACAGGGGGCAGCGGGACTGAAGCTTTCTTT. This gives the protein CASSLAGTGGSGTEAFF. The full variable domain, rest sourced from reference TRBV5-1 and TRBJ1-1, is KAGVTQTPRYLIKTRGQQVTLSCSPISGHRSVSWYQQTPGQGLQFLFEYFSETQRNKGNFPGRFSGRQFSNSRSEMNVSTLELGDSALYLCASSLAGTGGSGTEAFFGQGTRLTVV.

This chain connects TRBV4-2 to TRBJ1-1; 9 positions match TRBD1. Per germline, CDR1 LGHNA and CDR2 YNFKEQ. The CDR3 loop spans 17 amino acids. Trimming cost V 3 bases and J 4 bases; bases outside gene matches: 12. This CDR3 is CASSQVGAGTGSTEAFF. The CDR3 DNA reads as TGTGCCAGCAGCCAGGTTGGCGCCGGGACAGGGAGCACTGAAGCTTTCTTT.

The chain carries TRBV28 and TRBJ2-6; 7 bases are a match to TRBD1. CDR1 MDHEN and CDR2 SYDVKM come from the germline V gene. The V and J ends lost 5 bases and 9 bases, in that order; junction bases with no gene match: 7. The CDR3 totals 14 residues. The CDR3 protein is CASSRGPLVNVLTF. The DNA of the CDR3 is TGTGCCAGCAGTAGGGGGCCCCTCGTCAACGTCCTGACTTTC.

The chain combines TRBV27 with TRBJ1-2; unclear D gene. The V end was cut by 5 bases, the J end by 2 bases, with 15 bases between. In germline, CDR1 is MNHEY, CDR2 SMNVEV (reference sequence). The CDR3 covers 15 residues. The CDR3 DNA follows: TGTGCCAGCAGTCCCGCAGGTGCAGTCAACTATGGCTACACCTTC. Translation gives CASSPAGAVNYGYTF.